This TCR beta chain was observed in a study of blood T cell repertoires in COVID-19. Study in general: Acute and convalescent COVID-19 specimens originated in the United States, Italy and Spain. T cells, B-cell-depleted T cells, or PBMCs provided the cDNA or gDNA that served as material.

From germline, CDR1 is MDHEN and CDR2 SYDVKM. This CDR3 has 16 residues. J was trimmed by 4 bases and V by 6 bases; bases with no gene match: 10. Assay used: immunoSEQ multiplex PCR; TCRdb lists only in-frame clones, some missing. The table has 60,000 to 80,000 clones, 80% to 90% seen once. Recruited during active infection, patients (from Seattle) were subsequently followed longitudinally. The rearrangement uses TRBV28 and TRBJ1-3; 9 positions agree with TRBD1. The source material was peripheral blood. This TCR was recovered from a woman aged 60 to 75 with COVID-19, enrolled during active disease. DNA for the CDR3: TGTGCCAGCAGAGACCGGGACAGGGTTTCAGGAAACACCATATATTTT. It is translated as CASRDRDRVSGNTIYF.